One and the same sample provided the 22 T cell receptor beta chains below, sequenced in a study of cytomegalovirus exposure and HLA in healthy donors. PCR employed 60 Vbeta and 13 Jbeta primers. Some clones are missing from TCRdb's copy, which holds only in-frame ones; the method was immunoSEQ multiplex PCR. The data contain about 150,000 clones, 70% to 80% of them singletons. The sequenced sample was PBMCs. The receptors were gathered from a man between 40 and 49 years old in good health and CMV-seropositive.

This chain links TRBV19 with TRBJ1-5; no firm D call. Germline-derived CDR1 and CDR2 are LNHDA and SQIVND (reference sequence). The CDR3 sequence is 14 residues long. V lost 4 bases and J lost 2, with 9 bases in between. The CDR3 sequence: CASSKSGGNQPQHF. The CDR3 region has the DNA TGTGCCAGTAGTAAATCGGGTGGCAATCAGCCCCAGCATTTT.

V and J are TRBV19 and TRBJ1-2, with 8 bases identical to TRBD1. V shed 7 bases, J shed 3 bases, and the junction held 10 bases outside the gene matches. Germline values: CDR1 LNHDA, CDR2 SQIVND (reference sequence). This CDR3 has 15 amino acids. CDR3 sequence (DNA): TGTGCCAGTACGAAATGGACAGGGTCCGACTATGGCTACACCTTC. Its protein is CASTKWTGSDYGYTF.

The gene calls are TRBV7-8 and TRBJ2-4, with D possibly matching TRBD2 (7 bases). Germline V gene sequence: CDR1 SGHVS, CDR2 FQNEAQ. The V gene lost 3 bases and the J gene lost 0 bases, with 18 bases spanning the gap. This CDR3 region has 18 residues. The CDR3 protein is CASSLGGASILAKNIQYF. The CDR3 DNA follows: TGTGCCAGCAGCTTGGGGGGGGCTTCAATCTTAGCCAAAAACATTCAGTACTTC. Drawing the rest from reference TRBV7-8 and TRBJ2-4, the complete variable domain is GAGVSQSPRYKVAKRGQDVALRCDPISGHVSLFWYQQALGQGPEFLTYFQNEAQLDKSGLPSDRFFAERPEGSVSTLKIQRTQQEDSAVYLCASSLGGASILAKNIQYFGAGTRLSVL.

The J gene is TRBJ1-1, the V gene TRBV28; D is undetermined. This CDR3 has 11 amino acids. Germline V gene sequence: CDR1 MDHEN, CDR2 SYDVKM. The V end lost 3 bases, the J end lost 3 bases, and 2 bases lay between the germline ends. The CDR3: CASSFDTEAFF. CDR3 sequence (DNA): TGTGCCAGCAGTTTCGACACTGAAGCTTTCTTT.

The chain combines TRBV7-3 with TRBJ2-2; 10 bases are a match to TRBD2. This CDR3 is built from 16 residues. The J segment lost 3 bases and the V segment lost 3 bases, leaving 4 bases of the junction unmatched. From germline, CDR1 is SGHTA and CDR2 FQGTGA. The CDR3 loop reads CASSLALAGDTGELFF. The CDR3 DNA follows: TGTGCCAGCAGCTTGGCCCTAGCGGGAGACACCGGGGAGCTGTTTTTT.

V is TRBV5-6 and J is TRBJ2-7; 9 bases fit TRBD2. The germline gives CDR1 SGHDT, CDR2 YYEEEE. The CDR3 has 15 residues. J gave up 5 bases and V 3 bases, and 9 bases lay outside the gene matches. CDR3 sequence reads: CASSSLAGGSHEQYF. Here the CDR3 DNA reads TGTGCCAGCAGCTCCCTCGCGGGAGGGAGCCACGAGCAGTACTTC.

The chain joins TRBV4-3 to TRBJ2-7, with 11 bases lining up with TRBD1. V was clipped by 0 bases and J by 7 bases; unmatched bases: 5. This CDR3 region has 15 residues. Germline V gene lookup returns CDR1 LGHNA and CDR2 YSLEER. In nucleotides, the CDR3 is TGCGCCAGCAGCCAAGATAGGACAGGGGGCGTGGAGCAGTACTTC. Amino acid sequence: CASSQDRTGGVEQYF.

The genes are TRBV9 and TRBJ2-2, with TRBD2 as a possible D gene (5 bases). From germline, CDR1 is SGDLS and CDR2 YYNGEE. Trimming left V 3 bases short and J 6 bases short, with 9 bases between. The CDR3 consists of 13 residues. The CDR3 protein is CASSAGLSGELFF. The CDR3 DNA reads as TGTGCCAGCAGCGCCGGACTGTCCGGGGAGCTGTTTTTT.

The rearrangement joins TRBV5-1 to TRBJ2-6, with D possibly being TRBD1 (5 bases). The ends were cut back, 2 bases at V and 2 bases at J, with 8 bases in the middle. CDR3 length equals 15 residues. Germline CDR1 and CDR2: SGHRS and YFSETQ. The DNA for the CDR3 is TGCGCCAGCAGCTTTGACAGTGCTGGGGCCAACGTCCTGACTTTC. Translating gives CASSFDSAGANVLTF. Variable domain in full (rest from reference TRBV5-1 and TRBJ2-6): KAGVTQTPRYLIKTRGQQVTLSCSPISGHRSVSWYQQTPGQGLQFLFEYFSETQRNKGNFPGRFSGRQFSNSRSEMNVSTLELGDSALYLCASSFDSAGANVLTFGAGSRLTVL.

The chain combines TRBV27 with TRBJ2-2, with 8 bases fitting TRBD1. The CDR3 has 15 amino acids. CDR1 is MNHEY and CDR2 is SMNVEV in the germline V gene (reference sequence). The ends lost 5 bases at V and 7 bases at J; junction bases unmatched: 9. CDR3: CASSPRTGTGGELFF. The CDR3 DNA sequence: TGTGCCAGCAGTCCCAGGACAGGGACGGGCGGGGAGCTGTTTTTT.

The chain carries TRBV6-5 and TRBJ1-3; D gene uncertain. The germline V gene has CDR1 MNHEY and CDR2 SVGAGI. The CDR3 runs to 11 residues. Trimming left V 4 bases short and J 12 bases short, with 10 bases between. CDR3 amino acids: CASSFLGLIYF. CDR3 nucleotides: TGTGCCAGCAGTTTCCTTGGACTCATATATTTT.

The rearrangement joins TRBV6-5 to TRBJ1-1; tentative D call: TRBD1 (6 bases). The CDR3 is 13 amino acids. Germline CDR1 MNHEY, CDR2 SVGAGI. The V gene lost 0 bases and the J gene lost 6 bases, with 8 bases spanning the gap. As DNA, the CDR3 is TGTGCCAGCAGTTACTCTCAGGGGTCTGAAGCTTTCTTT. Its protein is CASSYSQGSEAFF.

The chain employs TRBV6-6 and TRBJ1-2; D not resolved. The germline gives CDR1 MNHNY, CDR2 SVGAGI (reference sequence). V was shortened by 4 bases and J by 4 bases, with 10 bases between the two germline ends. The CDR3 has 13 residues. The CDR3 sequence: CASSLQPAYGYTF. The CDR3 DNA reads as TGTGCCAGCAGTTTACAGCCTGCCTATGGCTACACCTTC.

The V and J genes are TRBV2 and TRBJ1-3; TRBD1 is a possible D gene (6 bases). V was shortened by 7 bases and J by 2 bases, with 12 bases between the two germline ends. Germline V gives CDR1 SNHLY, CDR2 FYNNEI. This CDR3 comprises 14 residues. CDR3 amino acids: CASKSQGPGNTIYF. CDR3 sequence (DNA): TGTGCCAGCAAATCACAGGGTCCTGGAAACACCATATATTTT.

The chain recombines TRBV11-2 with TRBJ2-7; TRBD1 is a possible D gene (6 bases). This CDR3 has 15 amino acids. V was cut by 4 bases and J by 1 base, with 14 bases left in between. Germline CDR1 is SGHAT and CDR2 is FQNNGV. Written as DNA, the CDR3 is TGTGCCAGCAGCTCTCCCAGGGGCGTATCCTACGAGCAGTACTTC. Its protein product is CASSSPRGVSYEQYF.

The chain links TRBV10-2 to TRBJ2-1; a weak D match, TRBD2 (5 bases). Trimming removed 2 bases from V and 15 bases from J, with 11 bases in between. The length of the CDR3 is 11 residues. Germline lookup yields CDR1 WSHSY and CDR2 SAAADI. CDR3 bases: TGCGCCAGCAGTGAGAGGCTAGGACTGTTCTTC. Protein sequence: CASSERLGLFF.

This chain uses TRBV19 with TRBJ1-6; D gene uncertain. V was trimmed by 6 bases and J by 0 bases, leaving 6 bases between them. The CDR3 spans 14 residues. Per germline, CDR1 LNHDA and CDR2 SQIVND (reference sequence). The CDR3 loop is CASREVSYNSPLHF. The DNA for the CDR3 is TGTGCCAGTAGGGAGGTCTCCTATAATTCACCCCTCCACTTT.

The chain employs TRBV27 and TRBJ2-2, with D unclear. Germline V gives CDR1 MNHEY, CDR2 SMNVEV (reference sequence). The CDR3 is 16 residues long. Trimming shortened V by 3 bases and J by 6 bases, and 17 bases separated the two germline ends. The CDR3 DNA reads as TGTGCCAGCAGTTTTCGTTCAGCGTCAAACCCCGGGGAGCTGTTTTTT. Protein product: CASSFRSASNPGELFF.

CDR3: CASSDNTGGSSQYF. The CDR3 DNA reads as TGTGCCAGCAGTGATAATACAGGGGGCAGCAGTCAGTACTTC. V gene TRBV25-1 combines with J gene TRBJ2-4; the match to TRBD1 covers 9 bases. Germline V gene sequence: CDR1 MGHDK, CDR2 SYGVNS. V dropped 3 bases and J dropped 12; count of bases not matched to a gene: 9. The CDR3 is 14 residues long. Supplemented by reference TRBV25-1 and TRBJ2-4, the full variable domain reads EADIYQTPRYLVIGTGKKITLECSQTMGHDKMYWYQQDPGMELHLIHYSYGVNSTEKGDLSSESTVSRIRTEHFPLTLESARPSHTSQYLCASSDNTGGSSQYFGAGTRLSVL.

The CDR3 loop reads CASSPGGANTGELFF. The CDR3 nucleotides are TGCGCCAGCAGCCCTGGAGGGGCGAACACCGGGGAGCTGTTTTTT. The genes are TRBV5-1 and TRBJ2-2; a weak D match, TRBD2 (6 bases). Germline CDR1 reads SGHRS; CDR2 reads YFSETQ. V was cut by 4 bases and J by 0 bases, with 10 bases left in between. The CDR3 spans 15 residues.

J is TRBJ2-3 and V is TRBV10-2, with TRBD2 identical over 8 bases. The CDR3 is 15 amino acids. Germline V lookup: CDR1 WSHSY, CDR2 SAAADI. V lost 8 bases to trimming and J lost 1 base; unmatched junction nucleotides: 8. CDR3: CASPPGRAGTDTQYF. DNA of the CDR3: TGCGCCAGCCCCCCCGGGAGGGCAGGCACAGATACGCAGTATTTT.

This chain links TRBV9 with TRBJ2-3; TRBD1 is a possible D gene (5 bases). From germline, CDR1 is SGDLS and CDR2 YYNGEE. There are 15 residues in the CDR3. V was cut by 2 bases and J by 1 base, with 11 bases left in between. The CDR3 bases are TGTGCCAGCAGCGTCTCAGGGTCGGGCACAGATACGCAGTATTTT. It translates to CASSVSGSGTDTQYF.